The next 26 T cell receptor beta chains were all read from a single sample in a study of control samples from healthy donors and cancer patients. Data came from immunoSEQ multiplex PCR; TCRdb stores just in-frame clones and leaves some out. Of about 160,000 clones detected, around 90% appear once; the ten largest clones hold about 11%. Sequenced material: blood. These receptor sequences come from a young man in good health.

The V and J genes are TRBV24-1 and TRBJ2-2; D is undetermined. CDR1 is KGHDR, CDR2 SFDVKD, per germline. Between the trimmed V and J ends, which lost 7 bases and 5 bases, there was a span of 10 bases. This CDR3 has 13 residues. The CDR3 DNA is TGTGCCACCAGCGACGTACGAACCGGGGAGCTGTTTTTT. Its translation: CATSDVRTGELFF.

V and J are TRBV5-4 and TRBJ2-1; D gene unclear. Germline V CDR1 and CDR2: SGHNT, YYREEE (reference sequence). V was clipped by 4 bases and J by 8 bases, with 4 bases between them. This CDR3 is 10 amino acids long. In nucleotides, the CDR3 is TGTGCCAGCAGCGGGGATGAGCAGTTCTTC. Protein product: CASSGDEQFF.

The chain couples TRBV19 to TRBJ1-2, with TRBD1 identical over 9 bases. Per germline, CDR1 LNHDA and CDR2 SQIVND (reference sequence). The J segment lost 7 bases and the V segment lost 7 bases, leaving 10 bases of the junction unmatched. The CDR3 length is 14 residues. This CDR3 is CASTPRDRDFGYTF. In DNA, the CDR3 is TGTGCCAGTACCCCCCGGGACAGGGATTTTGGCTACACCTTC.

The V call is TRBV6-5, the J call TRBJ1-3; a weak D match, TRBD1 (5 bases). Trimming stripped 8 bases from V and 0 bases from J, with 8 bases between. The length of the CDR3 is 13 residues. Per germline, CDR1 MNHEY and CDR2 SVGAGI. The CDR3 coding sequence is TGTGCCAGCGCGAGGGGCTCTGGAAACACCATATATTTT. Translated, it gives CASARGSGNTIYF.

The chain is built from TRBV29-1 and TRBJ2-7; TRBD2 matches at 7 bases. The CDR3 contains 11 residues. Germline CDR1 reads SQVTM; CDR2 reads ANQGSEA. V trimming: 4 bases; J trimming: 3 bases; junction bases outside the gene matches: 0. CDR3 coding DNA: TGCAGCGTTGGGGAGGGCTACGAGCAGTACTTC. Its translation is CSVGEGYEQYF.

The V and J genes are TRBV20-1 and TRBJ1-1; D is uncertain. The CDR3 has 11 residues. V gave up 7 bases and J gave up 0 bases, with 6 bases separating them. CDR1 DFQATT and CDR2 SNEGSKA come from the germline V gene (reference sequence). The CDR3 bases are TGCAGTGGGGGTGTGAACACTGAAGCTTTCTTT. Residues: CSGGVNTEAFF.

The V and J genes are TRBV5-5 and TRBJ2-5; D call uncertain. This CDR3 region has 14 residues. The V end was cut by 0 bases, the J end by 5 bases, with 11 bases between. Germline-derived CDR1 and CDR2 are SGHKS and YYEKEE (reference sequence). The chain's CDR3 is CASSLESSSETQYF. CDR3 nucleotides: TGTGCCAGCAGCTTGGAAAGTAGCTCGGAGACCCAGTACTTC.

The CDR3 coding sequence is TGTGCCAGCTCACCACAGGGGGGGACCGATGGCTACACCTTC. Protein: CASSPQGGTDGYTF. V is TRBV18 and J is TRBJ1-2; the D gene is possibly TRBD1 (6 bases). In germline, CDR1 is KGHSH, CDR2 LQKENI. V was trimmed by 1 base and J by 6 bases, leaving 12 bases between them. CDR3 length: 14 residues.

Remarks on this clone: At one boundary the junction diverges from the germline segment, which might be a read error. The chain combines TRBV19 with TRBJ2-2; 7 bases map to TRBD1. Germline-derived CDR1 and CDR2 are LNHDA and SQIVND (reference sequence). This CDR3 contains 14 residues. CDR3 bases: TGTGCCCGCCAACAGGGGTCCGAACACCGGGGAGCTGTTTTT. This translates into CARQQGSEHRGAVF.

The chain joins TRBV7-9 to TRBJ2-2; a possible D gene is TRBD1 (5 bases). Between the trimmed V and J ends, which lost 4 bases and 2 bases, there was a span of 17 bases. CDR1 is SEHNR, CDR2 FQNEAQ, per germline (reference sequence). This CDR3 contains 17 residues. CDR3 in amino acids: CASSSSSGKINTGELFF. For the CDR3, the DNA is TGTGCCAGCAGCTCCTCTTCAGGGAAAATAAACACCGGGGAGCTGTTTTTT.

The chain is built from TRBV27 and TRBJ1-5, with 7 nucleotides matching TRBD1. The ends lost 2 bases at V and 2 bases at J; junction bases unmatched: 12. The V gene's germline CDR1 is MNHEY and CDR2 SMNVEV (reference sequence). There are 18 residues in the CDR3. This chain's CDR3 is CASSLTPPTGSGNQPQHF. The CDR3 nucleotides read TGTGCCAGCAGTTTAACCCCTCCGACAGGGTCGGGCAATCAGCCCCAGCATTTT.

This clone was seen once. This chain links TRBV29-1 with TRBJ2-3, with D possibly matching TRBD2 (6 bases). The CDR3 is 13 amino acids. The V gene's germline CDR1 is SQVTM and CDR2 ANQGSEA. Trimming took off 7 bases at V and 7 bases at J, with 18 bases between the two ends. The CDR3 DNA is TGCAGCGCCCCCGGGACTGACTTCAATACGCAGTATTTT. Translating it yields CSAPGTDFNTQYF.

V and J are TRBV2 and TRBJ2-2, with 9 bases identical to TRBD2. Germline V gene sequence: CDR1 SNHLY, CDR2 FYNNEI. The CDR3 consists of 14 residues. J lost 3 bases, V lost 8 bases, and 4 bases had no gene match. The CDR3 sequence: CASSKRGDTGELFF. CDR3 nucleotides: TGTGCCAGCTCCAAGCGGGGGGACACCGGGGAGCTGTTTTTT.

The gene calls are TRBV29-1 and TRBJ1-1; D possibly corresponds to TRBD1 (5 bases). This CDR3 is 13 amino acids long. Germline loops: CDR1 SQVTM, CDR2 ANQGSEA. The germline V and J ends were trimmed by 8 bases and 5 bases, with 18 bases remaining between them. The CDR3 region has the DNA TGCAGCACCGGATCCACGGGGCGAACTGAAGCTTTCTTT. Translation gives CSTGSTGRTEAFF.

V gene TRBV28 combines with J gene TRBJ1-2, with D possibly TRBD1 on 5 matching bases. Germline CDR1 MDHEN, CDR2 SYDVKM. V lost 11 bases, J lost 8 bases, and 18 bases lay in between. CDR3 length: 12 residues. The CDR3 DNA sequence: TGTGCCGGTGCCACGGGACCTTACGGCTACACCTTC. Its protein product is CAGATGPYGYTF.

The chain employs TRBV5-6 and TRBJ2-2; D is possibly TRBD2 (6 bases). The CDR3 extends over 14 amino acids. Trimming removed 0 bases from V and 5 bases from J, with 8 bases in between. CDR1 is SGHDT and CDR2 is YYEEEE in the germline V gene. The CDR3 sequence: CASSLGDFTGELFF. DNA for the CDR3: TGTGCCAGCAGCTTGGGGGACTTTACCGGGGAGCTGTTTTTT.

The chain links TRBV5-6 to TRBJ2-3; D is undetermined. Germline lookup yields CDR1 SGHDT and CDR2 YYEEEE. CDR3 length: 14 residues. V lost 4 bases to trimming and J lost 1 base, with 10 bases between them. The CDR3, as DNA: TGTGCCAGCAGCCCATCGCCAGGCACAGATACGCAGTATTTT. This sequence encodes CASSPSPGTDTQYF.

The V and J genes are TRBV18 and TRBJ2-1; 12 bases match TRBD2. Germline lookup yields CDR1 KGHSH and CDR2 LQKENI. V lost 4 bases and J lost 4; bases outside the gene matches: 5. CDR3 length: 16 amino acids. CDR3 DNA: TGTGCCAGCTCACGTCCGCTAGCGGGAGGGTACAATGAGCAGTTCTTC. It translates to CASSRPLAGGYNEQFF.

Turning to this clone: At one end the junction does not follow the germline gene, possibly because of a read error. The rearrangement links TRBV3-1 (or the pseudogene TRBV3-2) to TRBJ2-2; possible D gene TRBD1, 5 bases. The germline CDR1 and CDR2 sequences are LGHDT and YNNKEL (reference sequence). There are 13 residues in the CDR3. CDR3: CANSQTALRELFF. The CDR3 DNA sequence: TGTGCCAACAGCCAGACAGCCTTACGGGAGCTGTTTTTT.

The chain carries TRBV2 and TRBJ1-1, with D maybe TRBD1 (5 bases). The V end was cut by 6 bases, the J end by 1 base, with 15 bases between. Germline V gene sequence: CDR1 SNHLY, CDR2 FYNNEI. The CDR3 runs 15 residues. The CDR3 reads CASRGEKVSNTEAFF. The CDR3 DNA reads TGTGCCAGCAGGGGGGAGAAAGTCTCGAACACTGAAGCTTTCTTT.

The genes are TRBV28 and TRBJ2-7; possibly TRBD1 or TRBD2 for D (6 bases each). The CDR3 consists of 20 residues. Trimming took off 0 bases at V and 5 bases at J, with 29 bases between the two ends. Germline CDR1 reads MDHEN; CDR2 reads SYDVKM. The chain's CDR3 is CASSLWSGGGTVGDTHEQYF. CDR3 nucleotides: TGTGCCAGCAGTTTATGGAGTGGGGGCGGGACGGTGGGGGACACCCACGAGCAGTACTTC.

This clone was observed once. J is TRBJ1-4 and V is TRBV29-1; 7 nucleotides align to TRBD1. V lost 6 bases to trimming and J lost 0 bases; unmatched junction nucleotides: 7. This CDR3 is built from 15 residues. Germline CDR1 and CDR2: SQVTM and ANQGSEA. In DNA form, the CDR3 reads TGCAGCGTCATACCAGGGGGAGCAACTAATGAAAAACTGTTTTTT. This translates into CSVIPGGATNEKLFF.

The CDR3 reads CATSRGGAGADTQYF. Written as DNA, the CDR3 is TGTGCCACCAGCCGGGGGGGTGCCGGTGCGGATACGCAGTATTTT. The chain has TRBV24-1 and TRBJ2-3; 8 bases fit TRBD2. CDR1 KGHDR and CDR2 SFDVKD come from the germline V gene. J lost 6 bases, V lost 7 bases, and 11 bases had no gene match. The CDR3 runs 15 residues.

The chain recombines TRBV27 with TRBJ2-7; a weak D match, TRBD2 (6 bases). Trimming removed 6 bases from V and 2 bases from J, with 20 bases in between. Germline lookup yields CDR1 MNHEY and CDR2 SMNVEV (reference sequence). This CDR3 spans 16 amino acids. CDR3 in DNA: TGTGCCAGCAGCCCGATCGGCGGGATACTACCCTACGAGCAGTACTTC. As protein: CASSPIGGILPYEQYF.

CDR3 in amino acids: CASSLADGNTGELFF. For the CDR3, the DNA is TGTGCCAGCAGCTTAGCAGACGGTAACACCGGGGAGCTGTTTTTT. The gene calls are TRBV7-7 and TRBJ2-2; D is unclear. Germline V gene sequence: CDR1 SSHAT, CDR2 FNYEAQ (reference sequence). Trimming took 0 bases from V and 2 from J, leaving 7 bases between them. The CDR3 has 15 residues.

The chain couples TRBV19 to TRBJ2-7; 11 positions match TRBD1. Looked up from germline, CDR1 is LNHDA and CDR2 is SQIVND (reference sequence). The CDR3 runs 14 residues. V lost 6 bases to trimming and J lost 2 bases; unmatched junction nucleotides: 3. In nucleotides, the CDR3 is TGTGCCAGTAGCCCGGGACAGGGGGCCTACGAGCAGTACTTC. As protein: CASSPGQGAYEQYF.